This entry lists 28 T cell receptor beta chains sequenced from one sample in a study of patients and donors after allogeneic stem cell transplantation. TCRdb re-derived calls from the RT-PCR reads in MiXCR, one entry per CDR3 protein. The sample consists of over 150,000 distinct CDR3 sequences, around 30% of them appearing once. The sequenced material came from blood, either unsorted or a sorted T cell fraction (not recorded which). The receptors stem from a human donor who was either an allogeneic HSCT recipient or a stem cell or donor lymphocyte infusion donor (not recorded which). It is not recorded whose cells these are; they may come from a transplant donor.

The gene calls are TRBV6-5 and TRBJ2-7, with 9 bases fitting TRBD2. The V segment lost 0 bases and the J segment 4 bases; nucleotides outside the gene matches: 4. CDR1 and CDR2 (germline): MNHEY, SVGAGI. This CDR3 is built from 15 residues. For the CDR3, the DNA is TGTGCCAGCAGTTACTCGGCTAGCGGGGATTACGAGCAGTACTTC. Amino acids: CASSYSASGDYEQYF.

This clonotype was counted only a few times. The chain couples TRBV10-1 to TRBJ2-5, with D perhaps matching TRBD2 (6 bases). The length of the CDR3 is 14 residues. Trimming took off 3 bases at V and 7 bases at J, with 15 bases between the two ends. The germline gives CDR1 WNHNN, CDR2 SYGVQD (reference sequence). The CDR3 coding sequence is TGCGCCAGCAGTGATGCACAGCCCGGGGGGACCCAGTACTTC. As protein: CASSDAQPGGTQYF.

This clonotype was seen only a few times. V is TRBV27 and J is TRBJ1-2; D not resolved. CDR1 and CDR2 from the germline V gene are MNHEY and SMNVEV (reference sequence). Trimming took off 6 bases at V and 4 bases at J, with 18 bases between the two ends. The CDR3 is 15 residues long. This chain's CDR3 is CASRLFEGVSYGYTF. For the CDR3, the DNA is TGTGCCAGCAGGCTCTTCGAGGGTGTGAGCTATGGCTACACCTTC.

The V and J genes are TRBV29-1 and TRBJ2-3, with a possible D match to TRBD2 (7 bases). From germline, CDR1 is SQVTM and CDR2 ANQGSEA. The CDR3 has 15 amino acids. Deletions cut 4 bases from V and 2 bases from J, with 16 bases between. This CDR3 reads CSVVGGGPNTDTQYF. CDR3 in DNA: TGCAGCGTTGTAGGGGGGGGACCCAACACAGATACGCAGTATTTT.

The chain links TRBV7-3 to TRBJ2-3; D ambiguous. CDR3 length: 13 amino acids. Trimming removed 4 bases at V and 1 base at J, with 6 bases between. Germline V lookup: CDR1 SGHTA, CDR2 FQGTGA. CDR3 sequence reads: CASSSLGTDTQYF. The DNA of the CDR3 is TGTGCCAGCAGCTCCCTGGGCACAGATACGCAGTATTTT.

A word on this clonotype: One base away lies a much larger clone, so this may be a sequencing read error. The V gene is TRBV27, the J gene TRBJ1-2; D is possibly TRBD1 (5 bases). From germline, CDR1 is MNHEY and CDR2 SMNVEV (reference sequence). The CDR3 extends over 12 amino acids. CDR3 sequence (DNA): TGTGCCAGCAGTGGGGACCTCTATGCCTACACCTTC. It yields the protein CASSGDLYAYTF.

The chain joins TRBV9 to TRBJ1-2; 9 positions match TRBD1. CDR1 is SGDLS and CDR2 is YYNGEE in the germline V gene. Losses at the gene ends were 3 bases for V and 4 bases for J; bases not matched to a gene: 7. The CDR3 length is 15 residues. CDR3 sequence (DNA): TGTGCCAGCAGCGCTGGACAGGGGTTTAGCTATGGCTACACCTTC. Amino acid sequence: CASSAGQGFSYGYTF.

Comments on this clonotype: Since a much larger clone is just one base distant, this may be a read error. The CDR3 sequence: CAGSTDRVGYTF. CDR3 bases: TGTGCCGGCAGCACCGACCGTGTTGGCTACACCTTC. This sequence joins TRBV28 and TRBJ1-2; the D is unclear. CDR1 and CDR2 (germline): MDHEN, SYDVKM. This CDR3 comprises 12 residues.

This rearrangement joins TRBV3-1 to TRBJ2-5; maybe TRBD2 (6 bases). Germline V CDR1 and CDR2: LGHDT, YNNKEL (reference sequence). The CDR3 contains 13 residues. V lost 8 bases, J lost 5 bases, and 15 bases lay in between. This chain's CDR3 is CASRGWGVETQYF. Here the CDR3 DNA reads TGTGCCAGCCGAGGGTGGGGGGTTGAGACCCAGTACTTC.

This clonotype was detected only a few times. This sequence joins TRBV7-6 and TRBJ2-7; the match to TRBD2 covers 8 bases. CDR1 is SGHVS, CDR2 FNYEAQ, per germline. J was trimmed by 2 bases and V by 1 base; bases with no gene match: 4. The CDR3 length is 15 residues. The CDR3 protein is CASSLGAGAPYEQYF. In DNA form, the CDR3 reads TGTGCCAGCAGCTTAGGAGCGGGAGCCCCCTACGAGCAGTACTTC.

This clonotype was seen a handful of times. V and J are TRBV29-1 and TRBJ1-4, with D hard to call. CDR3 length: 14 residues. Germline loops: CDR1 SQVTM, CDR2 ANQGSEA. V lost 4 bases and J lost 5, with 14 bases in between. The CDR3 region is CSVVVPTGNEKLFF. The CDR3 DNA reads as TGCAGCGTTGTTGTTCCGACGGGAAATGAAAAACTGTTTTTT.

This clonotype was counted many times. The rearrangement joins TRBV29-1 to TRBJ1-4; 10 bases map to TRBD1. The V and J ends lost 4 bases and 7 bases, in that order; junction bases with no gene match: 6. The CDR3 runs 14 residues. Germline V lookup: CDR1 SQVTM, CDR2 ANQGSEA. CDR3 coding DNA: TGCAGCGTTGTTGACAGGGGGCGGTCTGAAAAACTGTTTTTT. It translates to CSVVDRGRSEKLFF.

This chain uses TRBV7-9 with TRBJ2-2; D is unresolved. The CDR3 extends over 18 amino acids. V lost 5 bases and J lost 3, with 22 bases in between. CDR1 SEHNR and CDR2 FQNEAQ come from the germline V gene (reference sequence). This CDR3 is CASSQPNPGLTYTGELFF. As DNA, the CDR3 is TGTGCCAGCAGCCAACCAAACCCCGGGCTTACATACACCGGGGAGCTGTTTTTT.

The chain couples TRBV28 to TRBJ2-3; maybe TRBD1 (6 bases). Trimming cost V 5 bases and J 4 bases, with 19 bases left between them. Germline V gene data show CDR1 as MDHEN and CDR2 as SYDVKM. The CDR3 contains 16 residues. The CDR3 DNA reads as TGTGCCAGCAGTAGCCTAGGGGGTAACACTGCAGATACGCAGTATTTT. Translation gives CASSSLGGNTADTQYF.

This clonotype has a handful of counts. The chain combines TRBV10-3 with TRBJ1-1; unclear D gene. Germline V gene lookup returns CDR1 ENHRY and CDR2 SYGVKD. Trimming removed 0 bases from V and 1 base from J, with 6 bases in between. The CDR3 has 14 amino acids. CDR3 nucleotides: TGTGCCATCAGTGAGTCTGCGGGGAACACTGAAGCTTTCTTT. As protein: CAISESAGNTEAFF.

The chain couples TRBV4-3 to TRBJ2-7; 7 bases are shared with TRBD1. Unmatched junction bases numbered 12, after V lost 0 bases and J lost 4 bases. The CDR3 consists of 17 residues. Per the germline V gene, CDR1 is LGHNA and CDR2 is YSLEER. CDR3 coding DNA: TGCGCCAGCAGCCAAGAGCCAAGGGACAGAGGCCCGTACGAGCAGTACTTC. The encoded protein is CASSQEPRDRGPYEQYF.

J is TRBJ2-7 and V is TRBV4-2, with 8 positions matching TRBD2. Trimming removed 3 bases from V and 2 bases from J; junction bases left unmatched: 6. Germline CDR1 LGHNA, CDR2 YNFKEQ. The CDR3 consists of 15 residues. CDR3 in amino acids: CASSQQTSDTYEQYF. The DNA of the CDR3 is TGTGCCAGCAGCCAGCAGACTAGCGATACCTACGAGCAGTACTTC.

This clonotype appeared a few times. The J gene is TRBJ2-7, the V gene TRBV5-6; D is uncertain. Trimming took off 0 bases at V and 6 bases at J, with 7 bases between the two ends. Germline CDR1 is SGHDT and CDR2 is YYEEEE. This CDR3 is built from 12 residues. CDR3 DNA: TGTGCCAGCAGCTTGGAGTTGCGCGAGCAGTACTTC. This codes for CASSLELREQYF.

This clonotype was counted between two and nine times. V gene TRBV10-3 combines with J gene TRBJ2-3; a weak D match, TRBD2 (5 bases). The CDR3 runs to 13 residues. Germline V gene sequence: CDR1 ENHRY, CDR2 SYGVKD. V lost 7 bases and J 2 bases, leaving 10 bases between the germline ends. In DNA, the CDR3 is TGTGCCATCACCCCGGGGTTCACAGATACGCAGTATTTT. Amino acid sequence: CAITPGFTDTQYF.

This clonotype occurred once. DNA of the CDR3: TGTGCCAGCAGCGTAGGCGATTACGAGCAGTACTTC. As protein: CASSVGDYEQYF. The chain links TRBV9 to TRBJ2-7; no clear D gene. Germline CDR1 SGDLS, CDR2 YYNGEE. Trimming removed 0 bases from V and 4 bases from J, with 5 bases in between. There are 12 residues in the CDR3.

This clonotype occurred a few times. V and J are TRBV12-3 or TRBV12-4 and TRBJ2-3; 15 nucleotides align to TRBD2. J gave up 3 bases and V 7 bases, and 5 bases lay outside the gene matches. This CDR3 has 16 amino acids. The CDR3 loop is CASIRTSGRVTDTQYF. The CDR3 nucleotides read TGTGCCAGCATACGGACTAGCGGGAGGGTGACAGATACGCAGTATTTT.

V and J are TRBV18 and TRBJ1-6; D gene unclear. Trimming pared 3 bases from V and 14 bases from J, leaving 17 bases between. Germline lookup yields CDR1 KGHSH and CDR2 LQKENI. The CDR3 spans 14 residues. CDR3 loop: CASSPRTGAEALHF. CDR3 nucleotides: TGTGCCAGCTCACCTCGGACTGGAGCCGAGGCCCTCCACTTT.

This clonotype was counted ten times or more. The rearrangement links TRBV20-1 to TRBJ1-5; D remains unclear. Germline values: CDR1 DFQATT, CDR2 SNEGSKA (reference sequence). V lost 4 bases to trimming and J lost 4 bases, with 17 bases between them. The CDR3 covers 15 residues. The CDR3 protein is CSAIPEGAVNQPQHF. CDR3 coding DNA: TGCAGTGCTATACCCGAGGGCGCGGTTAATCAGCCCCAGCATTTT.

V gene TRBV4-1 combines with J gene TRBJ1-6, with D tentatively TRBD1 (5 bases). The germline V and J ends were trimmed by 2 bases and 7 bases, with 15 bases remaining between them. CDR1 and CDR2 from the germline V gene are MGHRA and YSYEKL. The CDR3 covers 16 residues. The CDR3 spells CASSQRGLFGNSPLHF. DNA of the CDR3: TGCGCCAGCAGCCAACGGGGACTTTTTGGAAATTCACCCCTCCACTTT.

The rearrangement joins TRBV7-9 to TRBJ2-5; 10 bases match TRBD1. This CDR3 has 16 amino acids. Germline loops: CDR1 SEHNR, CDR2 FQNEAQ (reference sequence). V shed 1 base, J shed 4 bases, and the junction held 6 bases outside the gene matches. The CDR3 spells CASSLGDRGRVETQYF. The CDR3 DNA sequence: TGTGCCAGCAGCTTAGGCGACAGGGGGCGCGTAGAGACCCAGTACTTC. The whole variable domain, remainder taken from reference TRBV7-9 and TRBJ2-5, is DTGVSQNPRHKITKRGQNVTFRCDPISEHNRLYWYRQTLGQGPEFLTYFQNEAQLEKSRLLSDRFSAERPKGSFSTLEIQRTEQGDSAMYLCASSLGDRGRVETQYFGPGTRLLVL.

This clonotype was recorded a few times. This chain connects TRBV28 to TRBJ1-2, with no clear D. Germline CDR1 reads MDHEN; CDR2 reads SYDVKM. Trimming removed 5 bases at V and 5 bases at J, with 6 bases between. This CDR3 is 11 amino acids long. This CDR3 reads CASSKNYGYTF. CDR3 sequence (DNA): TGTGCCAGCAGTAAAAATTATGGCTACACCTTC.

The CDR3, as DNA: TGCGCCAGCAGCTTGGAAGGGACACCAAACACTGAAGCTTTCTTT. Its translation: CASSLEGTPNTEAFF. V usage is TRBV5-1 and J usage is TRBJ1-1, with D maybe TRBD1 (6 bases). V was trimmed by 0 bases and J by 2 bases, leaving 11 bases between them. CDR1 SGHRS and CDR2 YFSETQ come from the germline V gene. The CDR3 totals 15 residues.

There are many counts of this clonotype. The J gene is TRBJ1-1, the V gene TRBV5-1, with 9 nucleotides matching TRBD1. Germline V lookup: CDR1 SGHRS, CDR2 YFSETQ. Trimming took 4 bases from V and 7 from J; bases not matched to a gene: 5. The CDR3 runs to 13 residues. CDR3 protein: CASSAGQGLEAFF. The CDR3 nucleotides read TGCGCCAGCAGCGCCGGACAGGGGCTTGAAGCTTTCTTT.